This T cell receptor beta chain was sequenced in a study of regulatory T cells in long-lasting Graves disease. Researchers made TCR beta libraries by using iRepertoire HTBI primers and running Arm-PCR on CDR3 regions. TCRdb re-called the multiplex PCR reads with MiXCR, one entry per CDR3 protein. This table holds 400,000 to 550,000 distinct CDR3 sequences, about 15% found once. Ten or more counts support this clonotype. Germline V gene data show CDR1 as DFQATT and CDR2 as SNEGSKA (reference sequence). With V trimmed by 3 bases and J by 2 bases, 7 bases remained unmatched. The CDR3 is 16 amino acids. The time point: newly diagnosed GD, antithyroid drugs for less than 3 months. Extracted PBMC RNA gave rise to the TCR library. This sample was shared with a second study, whose subject was T cells in Graves' hyperthyroidism and ophthalmopathy. That paper adds: Thyroid ultrasound, orbital computed tomography, clinical symptoms, and serum thyroxine and TRAb underpinned diagnoses.

This receptor was identified in a woman under 40 with Graves disease. This chain connects TRBV20-1 to TRBJ2-1, with 10 bases identical to TRBD2. The sequencing here drew on peripheral blood mononuclear cells (PBMCs), taken at new diagnosis, from a patient treated with antithyroid drugs. CDR3 in DNA: TGCAGTGCTAGGTTAGGACTAGCGGCTACCTACAATGAGCAGTTCTTC. As protein: CSARLGLAATYNEQFF.